This T cell receptor beta chain was identified in a study of blood T cell repertoires in COVID-19. The wider study: Collection of acute and convalescent COVID-19 samples took place in the United States, Italy and Spain.

The germline CDR1 and CDR2 sequences are GTSNPN and SVGIG (reference sequence). The CDR3 is 13 residues long. V was pared by 2 bases and J by 1 base, with 8 bases between. Profiled with immunoSEQ multiplex PCR; TCRdb holds only in-frame clones, not every one. The sample lists roughly 150,000 clones; about 80% were seen once. This study enrolled people aged about 18 to 100 from approximately 25 US geographic areas. Cohort 3 donors counted as recovered after two negative PCRs, clearance, or resolved symptoms. This clone was picked up many times. The sequence was obtained from a woman in her sixties who had recovered from COVID-19. The genes are TRBV30 and TRBJ1-1; tentative D call: TRBD1 (6 bases). Sample: PBMCs or T cells enriched from blood (not recorded which). CDR3 sequence reads: CAWSHRENTEAFF. The CDR3 nucleotides read TGTGCCTGGAGTCACAGGGAGAACACTGAAGCTTTCTTT.